This TCR beta chain was captured in a study of T cell changes during pregnancy in multiple sclerosis. Germline V gene sequence: CDR1 SQVTM, CDR2 ANQGSEA. This CDR3 is built from 17 residues. V shed 7 bases and J shed 2 bases, with 26 bases lying between them. Sequencing used immunoSEQ multiplex PCR; TCRdb keeps in-frame clones, though not all of them. Of 65,000 to 85,000 clones listed, about 89% are singletons. Sequencing used peripheral blood, obtained in the second trimester of pregnancy. The TCR comes from a female donor with multiple sclerosis, enrolled in a pregnancy study. The V call is TRBV29-1, the J call TRBJ1-1; possible D gene TRBD1, 6 bases. In nucleotides, the CDR3 is TGCAGCGCTCGATTAATACAGGGCCGGCGGCCAAACACTGAAGCTTTCTTT. Translated, it gives CSARLIQGRRPNTEAFF.